These 29 T cell receptor beta chains were sequenced from one sample in a study of cytomegalovirus exposure and HLA in healthy donors. It was with 60 Vbeta and 13 Jbeta primers that the PCR ran. Profiling relied on immunoSEQ multiplex PCR, and the TCRdb table lists in-frame clones only, not all of them. The data contain approximately 120,000 clones, approximately 80% of them singletons. Sequenced: PBMCs. These receptors were taken from a young man in good health and CMV-seronegative.

This chain joins TRBV6-4 and TRBJ2-6, with 8 bases matching TRBD1. The junction had 11 bases not matched to a gene; V was cut back by 6 bases and J by 4 bases. Germline V gene data show CDR1 as MRHNA and CDR2 as SNTAGT. This CDR3 has 17 amino acids. Here the CDR3 DNA reads TGTGCCAGCAGCCCAGTAAGACAGGGGACAGGGGCCAACGTCCTGACTTTC. This gives the protein CASSPVRQGTGANVLTF.

The chain recombines TRBV10-3 with TRBJ1-6; TRBD1 aligns across 7 bases. The ends lost 4 bases at V and 8 bases at J; junction bases unmatched: 5. The CDR3 totals 14 residues. Germline values: CDR1 ENHRY, CDR2 SYGVKD. The CDR3 sequence is CAISGQGAHSPLHF. CDR3 sequence (DNA): TGTGCCATCAGTGGACAGGGAGCTCATTCACCCCTCCACTTT.

This clone is labeled as medium-sized (0.01 to 0.1%). The chain recombines TRBV5-5 with TRBJ1-1; D might be TRBD1 (5 bases). V lost 6 bases, J lost 1 base, and 10 bases lay in between. The CDR3 extends over 13 amino acids. Germline V lookup: CDR1 SGHKS, CDR2 YYEKEE (reference sequence). In DNA, the CDR3 is TGTGCCAGCATCAGGGCGCCGAACACTGAAGCTTTCTTT. It specifies CASIRAPNTEAFF.

This sequence joins TRBV18 and TRBJ1-2, with 8 positions matching TRBD1. The CDR3 spans 18 residues. The trim removed 6 bases at V and 2 bases at J, leaving 17 bases unmatched. In germline, CDR1 is KGHSH, CDR2 LQKENI. The CDR3 region is CASSTLGAGGELNYGYTF. As DNA, the CDR3 is TGTGCCAGCTCGACCCTCGGGGCAGGGGGCGAACTGAACTATGGCTACACCTTC.

This rearrangement joins TRBV28 to TRBJ1-2; 9 bases are a match to TRBD1. Germline CDR1 reads MDHEN; CDR2 reads SYDVKM. The length of the CDR3 is 14 residues. The V segment lost 7 bases and the J segment 4 bases; nucleotides outside the gene matches: 7. The CDR3 region is CASKIQGASYGYTF. The CDR3 DNA reads as TGTGCCAGCAAAATACAGGGGGCCTCCTATGGCTACACCTTC.

The genes are TRBV11-2 and TRBJ2-7; possibly TRBD2 for D (5 bases). CDR3 size: 16 residues. The germline V gene has CDR1 SGHAT and CDR2 FQNNGV. The germline V and J ends were trimmed by 3 bases and 0 bases, with 15 bases remaining between them. This CDR3 is CASSFPSWEYSYEQYF. DNA for the CDR3: TGTGCCAGCAGCTTCCCCTCCTGGGAGTACTCCTACGAGCAGTACTTC. Full variable domain (outside the CDR3, taken from reference TRBV11-2 and TRBJ2-7): EAGVAQSPRYKIIEKRQSVAFWCNPISGHATLYWYQQILGQGPKLLIQFQNNGVVDDSQLPKDRFSAERLKGVDSTLKIQPAKLEDSAVYLCASSFPSWEYSYEQYFGPGTRLTVT.

This clone occurred a few times. J is TRBJ2-7 and V is TRBV29-1; 10 bases line up with TRBD1. The CDR3 sequence is 14 residues long. J was trimmed by 2 bases and V by 6 bases; bases with no gene match: 7. In germline, CDR1 is SQVTM, CDR2 ANQGSEA. In DNA, the CDR3 is TGCAGCGTGGGACAGGGGACGTCTCCCTACGAGCAGTACTTC. It is translated as CSVGQGTSPYEQYF.

The CDR3 DNA follows: TGTGCCAGCAGCCAGGGACAGGGAAGAGGATCCGGGGAGCTGTTTTTT. This sequence encodes CASSQGQGRGSGELFF. The chain has TRBV5-4 and TRBJ2-2; 9 bases line up with TRBD1. Germline lookup yields CDR1 SGHNT and CDR2 YYREEE (reference sequence). V lost 4 bases, J lost 6 bases, and 10 bases stayed unmatched. This CDR3 is built from 16 residues.

J is TRBJ2-7 and V is TRBV15; D is unresolved. Germline CDR1 reads LNHNV; CDR2 reads YYDKDF (reference sequence). Trimming stripped 0 bases from V and 0 bases from J, with 9 bases between. The CDR3 has 15 amino acids. The DNA for the CDR3 is TGTGCCACCAGCAGAGATAAGCAGGACTCCTACGAGCAGTACTTC. This translates into CATSRDKQDSYEQYF.

The V call is TRBV30, the J call TRBJ1-4; 9 bases match TRBD1. V was pared by 1 base and J by 8 bases, with 5 bases of the junction left unmatched. The CDR3 loop spans 14 amino acids. CDR1 and CDR2 from the germline V gene are GTSNPN and SVGIG (reference sequence). The CDR3 sequence: CAWSAGTGYEKLFF. CDR3 nucleotide sequence: TGTGCCTGGAGTGCCGGGACAGGGTACGAAAAACTGTTTTTT.

V usage is TRBV5-6 and J usage is TRBJ1-2; a weak D match, TRBD1 (5 bases). Germline V gene lookup returns CDR1 SGHDT and CDR2 YYEEEE. V shed 4 bases and J shed 4 bases, with 14 bases lying between them. There are 14 residues in the CDR3. CDR3 nucleotide sequence: TGTGCCAGCAGCCGGGGGGGGTCCCCCTATGGCTACACCTTC. This gives the protein CASSRGGSPYGYTF.

The chain has TRBV6-6 and TRBJ1-5; 10 nucleotides match TRBD1. Looked up from germline, CDR1 is MNHNY and CDR2 is SVGAGI (reference sequence). With 5 bases clipped from V and 3 bases from J, the junction kept 7 bases outside the gene matches. The CDR3 loop spans 16 amino acids. CDR3 DNA sequence: TGTGCCAGCAGTCCCGACAGGGGGCTCTTCAATCAGCCCCAGCATTTT. It encodes CASSPDRGLFNQPQHF.

The V and J genes are TRBV7-6 and TRBJ1-1, with 11 bases aligning to TRBD1. Unmatched junction bases numbered 0, after V lost 3 bases and J lost 0 bases. Looked up from germline, CDR1 is SGHVS and CDR2 is FNYEAQ. The CDR3 is 15 amino acids. The CDR3 loop is CASSLGQGVNTEAFF. For the CDR3, the DNA is TGTGCCAGCAGCTTGGGACAGGGGGTGAACACTGAAGCTTTCTTT. Full variable domain (outside the CDR3, taken from reference TRBV7-6 and TRBJ1-1): GAGVSQSPRYKVTKRGQDVALRCDPISGHVSLYWYRQALGQGPEFLTYFNYEAQQDKSGLPNDRFSAERPEGSISTLTIQRTEQRDSAMYRCASSLGQGVNTEAFFGQGTRLTVV.

The chain has TRBV29-1 and TRBJ2-1; D remains unclear. CDR1 is SQVTM, CDR2 ANQGSEA, per germline. This CDR3 has 14 amino acids. Trimming took off 5 bases at V and 0 bases at J, with 11 bases between the two ends. The CDR3 sequence: CSVPPEPSYNEQFF. For the CDR3, the DNA is TGCAGCGTTCCACCGGAGCCCTCCTACAATGAGCAGTTCTTC.

The V call is TRBV27, the J call TRBJ1-5; weak D call: TRBD1 (5 bases). Germline assignment: CDR1 MNHEY and CDR2 SMNVEV (reference sequence). This CDR3 is 13 amino acids long. Trimming took 4 bases from V and 3 from J, leaving 7 bases between them. The CDR3 coding sequence is TGTGCCAGCAGTTACAGGACCAATCAGCCCCAGCATTTT. Its protein product is CASSYRTNQPQHF.

CDR3 in amino acids: CSVGQGGNTEAFF. For the CDR3, the DNA is TGCAGCGTTGGACAGGGGGGGAACACTGAAGCTTTCTTT. This rearrangement joins TRBV29-1 to TRBJ1-1; 9 nucleotides line up with TRBD1. The length of the CDR3 is 13 residues. V lost 4 bases to trimming and J lost 1 base; unmatched junction nucleotides: 1. Germline lookup yields CDR1 SQVTM and CDR2 ANQGSEA. Looking up the rest from reference TRBV29-1 and TRBJ1-1 gives the full variable domain: SAVISQKPSRDICQRGTSLTIQCQVDSQVTMMFWYRQQPGQSLTLIATANQGSEATYESGFVIDKFPISRPNLTFSTLTVSNMSPEDSSIYLCSVGQGGNTEAFFGQGTRLTVV.

The chain uses TRBV4-3 and TRBJ2-7, with 8 bases identical to TRBD1. CDR1 LGHNA and CDR2 YSLEER come from the germline V gene. The CDR3 runs to 16 residues. J was trimmed by 1 base and V by 3 bases; bases with no gene match: 8. CDR3 sequence reads: CASSHSATGESYEQYF. The CDR3 DNA sequence: TGCGCCAGCAGCCATAGCGCGACAGGGGAGTCCTACGAGCAGTACTTC.

The chain is built from TRBV11-1 and TRBJ1-4, with 7 positions matching TRBD1. Germline CDR1 SGHAT, CDR2 FQDESV (reference sequence). V lost 4 bases to trimming and J lost 5 bases; unmatched junction nucleotides: 7. The CDR3 is 15 residues long. The CDR3 spells CASSSGGTVNEKLFF. The CDR3 DNA reads as TGTGCCAGCAGCTCGGGCGGGACAGTGAATGAAAAACTGTTTTTT.

The chain couples TRBV5-1 to TRBJ1-2, with 7 bases identical to TRBD1. Germline V gene data show CDR1 as SGHRS and CDR2 as YFSETQ. The CDR3 contains 12 residues. V was clipped by 4 bases and J by 6 bases; unmatched bases: 3. DNA for the CDR3: TGCGCCAGCAGCCTGACAGGGAATGGCTACACCTTC. Its translation: CASSLTGNGYTF.

This clone occurred a few times. The gene calls are TRBV9 and TRBJ2-7; tentatively, D is TRBD2 (7 bases). Germline V CDR1 and CDR2: SGDLS, YYNGEE. The CDR3 has 16 amino acids. Trimming removed 4 bases at V and 0 bases at J, with 17 bases between. CDR3 amino acids: CASSSGGRGSSYEQYF. CDR3 coding DNA: TGTGCCAGCAGCTCGGGAGGAAGGGGGAGCTCCTACGAGCAGTACTTC.

There are a few counts of this clone. The CDR3, as DNA: TGTGCCAGCAGTTCACCGGGATTTACCTACGAGCAGTACTTC. Protein sequence: CASSSPGFTYEQYF. The chain employs TRBV7-2 and TRBJ2-7, with a possible D match to TRBD2 (5 bases). This CDR3 has 14 amino acids. The germline V gene encodes CDR1 SGHTA and CDR2 FQGNSA. Trimming took 6 bases from V and 2 from J, leaving 14 bases between them. Supplemented by reference TRBV7-2 and TRBJ2-7, the full variable domain reads GAGVSQSPSNKVTEKGKDVELRCDPISGHTALYWYRQSLGQGLEFLIYFQGNSAPDKSGLPSDRFSAERTGGSVSTLTIQRTQQEDSAVYLCASSSPGFTYEQYFGPGTRLTVT.

This clone has only a few counts. V gene TRBV29-1 combines with J gene TRBJ2-1, with D unclear. The CDR3 is 13 residues long. Germline CDR1 reads SQVTM; CDR2 reads ANQGSEA. Trimming took 6 bases from V and 2 from J, leaving 11 bases between them. The CDR3, as DNA: TGCAGCGTATTGTGGTCGGCCTACAATGAGCAGTTCTTC. Translated, it gives CSVLWSAYNEQFF.

This clone was counted a few times. The same CDR3 can be traced to other DNA sequences in this sample. The chain is built from TRBV7-3 and TRBJ1-1; D is undetermined. V was trimmed by 5 bases and J by 2 bases, leaving 9 bases between them. The CDR3 length is 13 residues. Germline loops: CDR1 SGHTA, CDR2 FQGTGA. The CDR3 loop is CASSRGPNTEAFF. Written as DNA, the CDR3 is TGTGCCAGCAGCCGAGGGCCAAACACTGAAGCTTTCTTT.

The V call is TRBV7-8, the J call TRBJ2-1, with TRBD1 matching over 7 bases. Germline V CDR1 and CDR2: SGHVS, FQNEAQ. J lost 4 bases, V lost 2 bases, and 8 bases had no gene match. There are 16 residues in the CDR3. CDR3 coding DNA: TGTGCCAGCAGCTTACTATTACAGGGGCTATACAATGAGCAGTTCTTC. Protein sequence: CASSLLLQGLYNEQFF.

The chain links TRBV28 to TRBJ1-5; D is ambiguous. The length of the CDR3 is 12 residues. The V end lost 6 bases, the J end lost 4 bases, and 7 bases lay between the germline ends. Germline CDR1 MDHEN, CDR2 SYDVKM. CDR3 sequence reads: CASRYTNQPQHF. The CDR3 nucleotides read TGTGCCAGCAGGTATACAAATCAGCCCCAGCATTTT.

V and J are TRBV6-5 and TRBJ2-5, with 7 bases aligning to TRBD1. CDR1 is MNHEY and CDR2 is SVGAGI in the germline V gene. The CDR3 sequence is 16 residues long. The trim removed 0 bases at V and 0 bases at J, leaving 4 bases unmatched. This CDR3 reads CASSYSGTVYQETQYF. The CDR3, as DNA: TGTGCCAGCAGTTACTCGGGGACAGTTTACCAAGAGACCCAGTACTTC.

The chain employs TRBV9 and TRBJ1-2; D is uncertain. Per germline, CDR1 SGDLS and CDR2 YYNGEE. Trimming shortened V by 3 bases and J by 0 bases, and 15 bases separated the two germline ends. CDR3 length equals 16 residues. CDR3 sequence: CASSDQQADTNYGYTF. DNA for the CDR3: TGTGCCAGCAGCGATCAGCAGGCAGACACTAACTATGGCTACACCTTC.

The V and J genes are TRBV7-2 and TRBJ2-5, with 7 bases that match TRBD2. Unmatched junction bases numbered 11, after V lost 5 bases and J lost 5 bases. CDR1 and CDR2 from the germline V gene are SGHTA and FQGNSA. This CDR3 contains 15 residues. CDR3 loop: CASSVRLSGGETQYF. CDR3 DNA sequence: TGTGCCAGCAGCGTCCGACTCTCCGGGGGGGAGACCCAGTACTTC.

A few counts support this clone. This sequence joins TRBV2 and TRBJ1-1; D ambiguous. From germline, CDR1 is SNHLY and CDR2 FYNNEI. CDR3 length: 12 amino acids. V gave up 3 bases and J gave up 4 bases, with 6 bases separating them. Here the CDR3 reads CASSEQITEAFF. The CDR3 region has the DNA TGTGCCAGCAGTGAGCAGATCACTGAAGCTTTCTTT.